The 5 T cell receptor beta chains reported below all come from one sample, sequenced in a study of post-analysis software for immune sequencing data. Findings and caveats of the study: Four or five TRBV segments, including TRBV5-6, TRBV5-1 and TRBV20-1, were more frequent in patients than controls.

cDNA libraries of TCR beta carried unique molecular identifiers. TCRdb reanalysed the PCR reads using MiXCR and keeps one entry per CDR3 protein. The profile shows about 540,000 distinct CDR3 sequences, less than 40% of them singletons. The antigens for these receptors are not known. Sequencing was done on a sample of blood. These TCRs come from a girl younger than 18 with multiple sclerosis.

This clonotype was counted once. The rearrangement links TRBV20-1 to TRBJ2-5, with D tentatively TRBD2 (7 bases). Looked up from germline, CDR1 is DFQATT and CDR2 is SNEGSKA (reference sequence). The V gene lost 6 bases and the J gene lost 1 base, with 15 bases spanning the gap. The CDR3 sequence is 14 residues long. CDR3: CSATGRDTQETQYF. In DNA form, the CDR3 reads TGCAGTGCCACGGGGAGGGACACCCAAGAGACCCAGTACTTC.

The genes are TRBV5-1 and TRBJ2-3; perhaps TRBD1 as D (5 bases). The CDR3 covers 15 residues. Trimming shortened V by 4 bases and J by 0 bases, and 12 bases separated the two germline ends. The V gene's germline CDR1 is SGHRS and CDR2 YFSETQ. CDR3 nucleotides: TGCGCCAGCAGCATGGCAGGGCCTAGCACAGATACGCAGTATTTT. Its translation: CASSMAGPSTDTQYF. Combining the CDR3 with reference TRBV5-1 and TRBJ2-3 gives the whole variable domain KAGVTQTPRYLIKTRGQQVTLSCSPISGHRSVSWYQQTPGQGLQFLFEYFSETQRNKGNFPGRFSGRQFSNSRSEMNVSTLELGDSALYLCASSMAGPSTDTQYFGPGTRLTVL.

This clonotype came up a few times. The chain joins TRBV20-1 to TRBJ1-2; TRBD1 might be the D (5 bases). Germline loops: CDR1 DFQATT, CDR2 SNEGSKA (reference sequence). The CDR3 length is 12 residues. Trimming left V 3 bases short and J 4 bases short, with 9 bases between. The DNA for the CDR3 is TGCAGTGCTAGGGGGGGGACCTATGGCTACACCTTC. Amino acids: CSARGGTYGYTF.

This clonotype was counted once. The junction shows a germline mismatch at one end, possibly a read error. The chain recombines TRBV5-1 with TRBJ2-4, with 13 bases that match TRBD2. Germline assignment: CDR1 SGHRS and CDR2 YFSETQ. The CDR3 is 14 residues long. The CDR3 spells CASRLGLAGKIQYF. The DNA of the CDR3 is TGCGCCAGCAGATTGGGACTAGCGGGGAAAATTCAGTACTTC. Using reference TRBV5-1 and TRBJ2-4 for the parts outside the CDR3, the full variable domain is KAGVTQTPRYLIKTRGQQVTLSCSPISGHRSVSWYQQTPGQGLQFLFEYFSETQRNKGNFPGRFSGRQFSNSRSEMNVSTLELGDSALYLCASRLGLAGKIQYFGAGTRLSVL.

The gene calls are TRBV20-1 and TRBJ2-7; D is perhaps TRBD1 (5 bases). Germline V gives CDR1 DFQATT, CDR2 SNEGSKA (reference sequence). Trimming removed 4 bases from V and 3 bases from J, with 10 bases in between. This CDR3 contains 12 residues. The CDR3 coding sequence is TGCAGTGCTATGCAGGGTGTCTACGAGCAGTACTTC. Amino acid sequence: CSAMQGVYEQYF.